This TCR beta chain was obtained from a study of blood T cell repertoires in COVID-19. TCRdb's table, derived via immunoSEQ multiplex PCR, lists solely in-frame clones and lacks some. The table lists around 62,000 clones, roughly 84% of them singletons. CDR1 and CDR2 (germline): MNHEY, SMNVEV (reference sequence). The CDR3 runs 17 residues. The germline V and J ends were trimmed by 5 bases and 2 bases, with 19 bases remaining between them. The TCR comes from a man aged 45-65 years with active COVID-19. Sequenced sample: peripheral blood. The chain is built from TRBV27 and TRBJ1-5, with TRBD1 as a possible D gene (5 bases). The CDR3 is CASSPIPPGGGNQPQHF. The CDR3 bases are TGTGCCAGCAGTCCCATACCCCCGGGGGGAGGCAATCAGCCCCAGCATTTT.